This T cell receptor (beta chain) appears in the sequencing data of a study of cytomegalovirus exposure and HLA in healthy donors. Broader study findings: Reports credit the classifier with highly specific, highly sensitive diagnosis of cytomegalovirus status. There were some public TCRs occurring in many donors, but most TCR sequences were rare.

The table lists this clone with a count of one. The antigen is unknown. The CDR3 has 13 amino acids. The V gene lost 3 bases and the J gene lost 4 bases, with 9 bases spanning the gap. Germline V CDR1 and CDR2: MNHEY, SMNVEV (reference sequence). PCR employed 60 Vbeta and 13 Jbeta primers. Authors' processing steps: In a later analysis, of roughly 73 million unique beta chains, roughly 11 million appeared in at least two donors. Generated by immunoSEQ multiplex PCR, the TCRdb table keeps only in-frame clones and is missing some. V and J calls and clone size are copied from that table; D and trimming were computed from the DNA. The sample gives fewer than 200,000 clones, over 75% of which show up once; about 0.91% is in the top ten.

The material sequenced was PBMCs. The clonotype originates from a woman between 45 and 60 years old in good health and CMV-seropositive. The chain couples TRBV27 to TRBJ2-5, with D perhaps matching TRBD1 (6 bases). The CDR3 protein is CASSFIGGETQYF. The CDR3, as DNA: TGTGCCAGCAGTTTTATAGGGGGAGAGACCCAGTACTTC.